This is a list of T cell receptor beta chains from one sample in a study of shared clonotypes between healthy human individuals. TCRdb's copy holds only in-frame clones and misses some; the assay was immunoSEQ multiplex PCR. The table records roughly 380,000 clones, just over 95% of them present only once. The sequencing input was memory CD8+ T cells sorted from blood. Receptors were obtained from a man aged 25-45 years in good health. CDR3s include the opening cysteine and the closing phenylalanine or tryptophan. Fields, in order: D gene, clone size, V gene, J gene, CDR3 protein, CDR3 DNA. D genes are given only for firm matches. Expanded clones are given a class, and other clones once, few, many or no size at all.

>TRBD2|.|TRBV7-9|TRBJ2-1
CASSPRTSSNEQFF
TGTGCCAGCAGCCCCCGGACTAGCTCCAATGAGCAGTTCTTC
>.|once|TRBV9|TRBJ2-3
CASSVGYLTDTQYF
TGTGCCAGCAGCGTGGGCTACCTCACAGATACGCAGTATTTT
>.|.|TRBV6-1|TRBJ2-3
CASSERGGVTQYF
TGTGCCAGCAGTGAAAGGGGCGGGGTTACGCAGTATTTT
>TRBD1|.|TRBV6-5|TRBJ2-7
CASSYSNRGPSYEQYF
TGTGCCAGCAGTTACTCGAACAGGGGCCCCTCCTACGAGCAGTACTTC
>TRBD2|.|TRBV11-2|TRBJ2-7
CASSLGGGLGLYEQYF
TGTGCCAGCAGCTTAGGAGGAGGACTAGGGCTCTACGAGCAGTACTTC
>TRBD1|.|TRBV19|TRBJ1-2
CASSITTGSPYGYTF
TGTGCCAGTAGTATAACGACAGGGAGTCCCTATGGCTACACCTTC
>.|.|TRBV1|TRBJ2-7
CTSSQGSGRTSYEQYF
TGCACCAGCAGCCAAGGGAGCGGGAGGACCTCCTACGAGCAGTACTTC
>TRBD1|.|TRBV19|TRBJ2-6
CASSRDSSGANVLTF
TGTGCCAGTAGTCGGGACAGCTCTGGGGCCAACGTCCTGACTTTC
>.|.|TRBV28|TRBJ2-2
CASREGGTGELFF
TGTGCCAGCAGGGAAGGGGGCACCGGGGAGCTGTTTTTT
>TRBD2|.|TRBV7-9|TRBJ2-1
CASSLVLTSGSSYNEQFF
TGTGCCAGCAGCTTAGTTTTGACTAGCGGGAGCTCCTACAATGAGCAGTTCTTC
>TRBD1|.|TRBV2|TRBJ2-3
CASSEDRGIFDTQYF
TGTGCCAGCAGTGAGGACAGGGGTATATTCGATACGCAGTATTTT
>TRBD1|.|TRBV28|TRBJ1-2
CASGGGQNYGYTF
TGTGCCAGCGGGGGGGGACAGAACTATGGCTACACCTTC
>TRBD1|once|TRBV28|TRBJ1-5
CASSTSTGTGRNQPQHF
TGTGCCAGCAGTACTTCCACCGGGACAGGGAGGAATCAGCCCCAGCATTTT
>TRBD2|.|TRBV4-2|TRBJ2-1
CASSQVWGGRDNEQFF
TGTGCCAGCAGCCAAGTTTGGGGCGGGAGGGACAATGAGCAGTTCTTC
>TRBD1|.|TRBV27|TRBJ1-4
CASSEWGQGNEKLFF
TGTGCCAGCAGTGAGTGGGGACAGGGGAACGAAAAACTGTTTTTT
>.|.|TRBV10-1|TRBJ2-4
CASSESGAKNIQYF
TGCGCCAGCAGTGAGTCAGGGGCCAAAAACATTCAGTACTTC
>.|.|TRBV5-4|TRBJ2-7
CASSLGGAAYEQYF
TGTGCCAGCAGCTTGGGAGGAGCAGCCTACGAGCAGTACTTC
>.|.|TRBV5-1|TRBJ1-1
CASSLAANEAFF
TGCGCCAGCAGCTTGGCGGCCAATGAAGCTTTCTTT
>.|.|TRBV30|TRBJ1-4
CAWTSDELINEKLFF
TGTGCCTGGACATCCGACGAACTTATTAATGAAAAACTGTTTTTT
>TRBD1|.|TRBV11-2|TRBJ1-3
CASSFRRGQGVVSTIYF
TGTGCCAGCAGCTTCCGGAGAGGACAGGGAGTCGTAAGCACCATATATTTT
>TRBD2|.|TRBV28|TRBJ2-3
CASRETTGTTYGFTDTQYF
TGTGCCAGCAGAGAGACCACCGGGACTACCTATGGGTTCACAGATACGCAGTATTTT
>TRBD1|.|TRBV4-1|TRBJ2-1
CASSRDSSYNEQFF
TGCGCCAGCAGCCGGGACAGCTCCTACAATGAGCAGTTCTTC
>TRBD2|.|TRBV2|TRBJ2-1
CASSELEGLAGVNEQFF
TGTGCCAGCAGTGAATTGGAGGGACTAGCGGGAGTCAATGAGCAGTTCTTC
>TRBD1|once|TRBV18|TRBJ1-6
CASSPRQGDTLHF
TGTGCCAGCTCACCACGACAGGGCGATACCCTCCACTTT
>.|.|TRBV14|TRBJ2-7
CASSQRLGPYEQYF
TGTGCCAGCAGCCAACGACTAGGTCCCTACGAGCAGTACTTC
>.|.|TRBV5-1|TRBJ1-2
CASSQDSVNYGYTF
TGCGCCAGCAGCCAGGACAGCGTGAACTATGGCTACACCTTC
>.|.|TRBV6-5|TRBJ2-3
CASSYRTSTDTQYF
TGTGCCAGCAGTTACCGGACTAGCACAGATACGCAGTATTTT
>TRBD2|.|TRBV6-5|TRBJ2-7
CASSSVASGPYEQYF
TGTGCCAGCAGTTCCGTCGCTAGCGGCCCCTACGAGCAGTACTTC
>.|.|TRBV6-6|TRBJ2-7
CASSIGYEQYF
TGTGCCAGCTCTATAGGGTACGAGCAGTACTTC
>.|once|TRBV9|TRBJ2-6
CASSPISGANVLTF
TGTGCCAGCAGCCCAATCTCTGGGGCCAACGTCCTGACTTTC
>TRBD1|.|TRBV29-1|TRBJ1-1
CSVGPYVGTGERNTEAFF
TGCAGCGTTGGGCCTTATGTCGGGACAGGTGAGAGGAACACTGAAGCTTTCTTT
>.|once|TRBV2|TRBJ2-5
CASSEDPPGSGQETQYF
TGTGCCAGCAGTGAAGATCCTCCTGGCAGCGGTCAAGAGACCCAGTACTTC
>TRBD2|.|TRBV7-8|TRBJ2-1
CASSSKGASGKPEQFF
TGTGCCAGCAGCTCAAAAGGCGCTAGCGGGAAACCTGAGCAGTTCTTC
>.|.|TRBV28|TRBJ1-5
CASEKGNQPQHF
TGTGCCAGCGAGAAAGGTAATCAGCCCCAGCATTTT
>TRBD2|.|TRBV10-3|TRBJ2-2
CATGLEDTGELFF
TGTGCCACGGGACTAGAGGATACCGGGGAGCTGTTTTTT
>.|.|TRBV28|TRBJ2-7
CASSLAGTAYEQYF
TGTGCCAGCAGTTTAGCCGGGACCGCCTACGAGCAGTACTTC
>TRBD2|.|TRBV6-6|TRBJ2-1
CASSLSSGDYNEQFF
TGTGCCAGCAGTTTATCTAGCGGAGACTACAATGAGCAGTTCTTC
>TRBD1|.|TRBV15|TRBJ2-2
CATSRQSGGNTGELFF
TGTGCCACCAGCAGGCAATCAGGGGGAAACACCGGGGAGCTGTTTTTT
>.|.|TRBV5-5|TRBJ2-1
CASSPGGAVILREQFF
TGTGCCAGCAGCCCCGGGGGAGCCGTCATTCTAAGGGAGCAGTTCTTC
>.|.|TRBV28|TRBJ2-1
CASSLTSNEQFF
TGTGCCAGCAGTTTGACTAGCAATGAGCAGTTCTTC
>.|.|TRBV6-5|TRBJ1-3
CASSLKGVSGNTIYF
TGTGCCAGCAGTCTAAAGGGAGTCTCTGGAAACACCATATATTTT
>.|.|TRBV28|TRBJ1-2
CASRQTEPYGYTF
TGTGCCAGCAGACAAACAGAGCCTTATGGCTACACCTTC
>.|.|TRBV2|TRBJ2-7
CASSRTNEQYF
TGTGCCAGCTCTAGGACGAACGAGCAGTACTTC
>TRBD1|.|TRBV6-5|TRBJ1-2
CASSYEDRGVYGYTF
TGTGCCAGCAGTTACGAGGACAGGGGCGTCTATGGCTACACCTTC
>TRBD2|.|TRBV2|TRBJ2-1
CASSATSGRATYNEQFF
TGTGCCAGCAGTGCTACTAGCGGGAGGGCCACCTACAATGAGCAGTTCTTC
>TRBD2|.|TRBV14|TRBJ2-1
CASSQDRNRGSSGRAGPFFNEQFF
TGTGCCAGCAGCCAAGACCGAAACAGGGGGTCTAGCGGGAGGGCCGGACCTTTTTTCAATGAGCAGTTCTTC
>TRBD1|.|TRBV18|TRBJ2-7
CASSPELTGGEQYF
TGTGCCAGCTCACCTGAGTTGACAGGGGGCGAGCAGTACTTC
>TRBD1|once|TRBV10-3|TRBJ1-2
CASSNPQGVFGYTF
TGTGCCAGCTCGAATCCACAGGGGGTATTTGGCTACACCTTC
>TRBD1|.|TRBV5-1|TRBJ1-1
CASSDRVNTEAFF
TGCGCCAGCAGCGACAGGGTGAACACTGAAGCTTTCTTT
>.|.|TRBV7-4|TRBJ1-1
CASSPKIRNTEAFF
TGTGCCAGCAGTCCTAAAATTAGAAACACTGAAGCTTTCTTT
>TRBD2|once|TRBV27|TRBJ2-1
CASSSSVAGGPSEQFF
TGTGCCAGCAGTTCCTCCGTAGCGGGAGGGCCAAGTGAGCAGTTCTTC